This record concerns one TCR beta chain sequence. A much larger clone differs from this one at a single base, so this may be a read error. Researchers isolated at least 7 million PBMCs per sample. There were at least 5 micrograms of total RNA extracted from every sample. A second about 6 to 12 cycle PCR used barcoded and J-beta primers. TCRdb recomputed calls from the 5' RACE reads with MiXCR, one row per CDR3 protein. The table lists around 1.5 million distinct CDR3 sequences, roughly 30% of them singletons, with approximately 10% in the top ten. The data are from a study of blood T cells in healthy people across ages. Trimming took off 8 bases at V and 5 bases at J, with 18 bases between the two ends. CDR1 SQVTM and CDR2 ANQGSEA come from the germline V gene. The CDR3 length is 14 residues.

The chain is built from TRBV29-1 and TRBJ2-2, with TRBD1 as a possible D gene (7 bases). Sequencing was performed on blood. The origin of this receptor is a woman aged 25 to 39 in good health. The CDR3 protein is CSIGQGGFTGELFF. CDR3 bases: TGCAGCATTGGTCAGGGGGGTTTTACCGGGGAGCTGTTTTTT.